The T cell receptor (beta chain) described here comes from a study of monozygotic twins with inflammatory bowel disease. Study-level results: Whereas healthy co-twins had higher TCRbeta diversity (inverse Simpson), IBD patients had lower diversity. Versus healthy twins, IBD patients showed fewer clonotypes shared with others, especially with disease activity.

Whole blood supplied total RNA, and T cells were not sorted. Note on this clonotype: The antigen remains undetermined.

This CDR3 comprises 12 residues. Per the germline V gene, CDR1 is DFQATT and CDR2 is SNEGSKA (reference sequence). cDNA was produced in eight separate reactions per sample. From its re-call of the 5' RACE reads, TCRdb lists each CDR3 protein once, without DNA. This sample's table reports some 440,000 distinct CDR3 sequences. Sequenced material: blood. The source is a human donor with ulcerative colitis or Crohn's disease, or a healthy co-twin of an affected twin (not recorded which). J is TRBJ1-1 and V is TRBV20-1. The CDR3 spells CSARTPNTEAFF.